This T cell receptor beta chain was retrieved from a study of T cell responses to AZD1222 COVID-19 vaccine. With 7 bases removed from V and 0 bases from J, the gap between germline ends came to 6 bases. The CDR3 consists of 13 residues. The germline V gene has CDR1 SGHTA and CDR2 FQGNSA. This clone is a singleton in its sample. Clones were sequenced by immunoSEQ multiplex PCR, and TCRdb holds only the in-frame ones, with some missing. The sample has roughly 140,000 clones, about nine tenths seen once; the top ten hold approximately 1.8%. The chain links TRBV7-2 to TRBJ1-4; D is undetermined. The sample consisted of peripheral blood, taken on day 0 of AZD1222 vaccination. This clonotype was sampled from an adult in good health. The CDR3 loop is CASKHATNEKLFF. The CDR3 region has the DNA TGTGCCAGCAAACATGCAACTAATGAAAAACTGTTTTTT.